Shown below are 32 T cell receptor beta chains from a single sample sequenced in a study of T cell responses to AZD1222 COVID-19 vaccine. Generated by immunoSEQ multiplex PCR, the TCRdb table keeps only in-frame clones and is missing some. This table holds about 130,000 clones, 75% to 90% found once. The source was peripheral blood, collected 28 days after the second AZD1222 dose. Receptor source: an adult who received the AZD1222 COVID-19 vaccine.

This clone has only one observation. V gene TRBV24-1 combines with J gene TRBJ1-1; D gene ambiguous. The CDR3 covers 12 residues. Trimming cost V 6 bases and J 6 bases, with 10 bases left between them. Per germline, CDR1 KGHDR and CDR2 SFDVKD. This CDR3 is CATSQNGPEAFF. The CDR3 DNA is TGTGCCACCAGTCAAAATGGACCTGAAGCTTTCTTT.

The V and J genes are TRBV6-5 and TRBJ2-1; 9 bases agree with TRBD2. V was clipped by 0 bases and J by 7 bases; unmatched bases: 7. Germline V lookup: CDR1 MNHEY, CDR2 SVGAGI. CDR3 length equals 16 residues. The CDR3, as DNA: TGTGCCAGCAGTTACTCGATAAGCGGGGGGAGGAATGAGCAGTTCTTC. Its protein is CASSYSISGGRNEQFF.

This chain links TRBV6-1 with TRBJ1-3; TRBD1 might be the D (6 bases). Looked up from germline, CDR1 is MNHNS and CDR2 is SASEGT. The CDR3 sequence is 15 residues long. The V and J ends lost 2 bases and 0 bases respectively, with 8 bases between them. The CDR3 DNA is TGTGCCAGCAGTGAATGGGACAACTCTGGAAACACCATATATTTT. Encoded protein: CASSEWDNSGNTIYF.

The rearrangement links TRBV5-1 to TRBJ1-4, with TRBD1 matching over 8 bases. CDR3 size: 14 residues. Germline assignment: CDR1 SGHRS and CDR2 YFSETQ. Trimming removed 4 bases from V and 7 bases from J; junction bases left unmatched: 6. CDR3 sequence (DNA): TGCGCCAGCAGCCACGGACAGGGAGGTGAAAAACTGTTTTTT. The encoded protein is CASSHGQGGEKLFF. Together with reference TRBV5-1 and TRBJ1-4, the CDR3 gives the full variable domain: KAGVTQTPRYLIKTRGQQVTLSCSPISGHRSVSWYQQTPGQGLQFLFEYFSETQRNKGNFPGRFSGRQFSNSRSEMNVSTLELGDSALYLCASSHGQGGEKLFFGSGTQLSVL.

Details on this clone: Other DNA sequences in the sample encode the same CDR3. V gene TRBV7-6 combines with J gene TRBJ2-1; no clear D. Trimming cost V 2 bases and J 6 bases, with 5 bases left between them. The CDR3 is made up of 12 amino acids. Germline lookup yields CDR1 SGHVS and CDR2 FNYEAQ. CDR3 loop: CASSLKGNEQFF. For the CDR3, the DNA is TGTGCCAGCAGCTTAAAAGGCAATGAGCAGTTCTTC.

CDR3 protein: CAWRLGPGGSNTGELFF. As DNA, the CDR3 is TGTGCCTGGAGGCTCGGACCAGGGGGTTCCAACACCGGGGAGCTGTTTTTT. The V gene is TRBV30, the J gene TRBJ2-2, with 7 bases fitting TRBD1. Trimming cost V 3 bases and J 2 bases; bases outside gene matches: 12. The germline V gene encodes CDR1 GTSNPN and CDR2 SVGIG (reference sequence). The CDR3 runs to 17 residues.

The V gene is TRBV5-1, the J gene TRBJ2-7; 7 bases match TRBD1. CDR3 length: 12 amino acids. J gave up 7 bases and V 3 bases, and 4 bases lay outside the gene matches. Germline CDR1 reads SGHRS; CDR2 reads YFSETQ. Written as DNA, the CDR3 is TGCGCCAGCAGCTCACAGGGGTGGGAGCAGTACTTC. It specifies CASSSQGWEQYF.

The J gene is TRBJ1-6, the V gene TRBV4-1; D is unclear. V lost 1 base, J lost 9 bases, and 16 bases lay in between. This CDR3 has 16 amino acids. Germline V gives CDR1 MGHRA, CDR2 YSYEKL. The CDR3 loop reads CASSQGWSSRGSPLHF. The CDR3 bases are TGCGCCAGCAGCCAAGGGTGGAGCAGTCGAGGTTCACCCCTCCACTTT.

V usage is TRBV2 and J usage is TRBJ1-5; TRBD1 is a possible D gene (6 bases). CDR1 is SNHLY and CDR2 is FYNNEI in the germline V gene. CDR3 length: 15 residues. Between the trimmed V and J ends, which lost 1 base and 3 bases, there was a span of 10 bases. CDR3 loop: CASSEVSGVNQPQHF. DNA for the CDR3: TGTGCCAGCAGTGAAGTCTCAGGGGTCAATCAGCCCCAGCATTTT.

V and J are TRBV28 and TRBJ2-7; 7 positions match TRBD1. The V gene end was trimmed by 10 bases and the J gene end by 1 base; junction bases not matched to a gene: 10. Germline CDR1 and CDR2: MDHEN and SYDVKM. The CDR3 has 14 residues. Here the CDR3 reads CATQGGRGSYEQYF. CDR3 coding DNA: TGTGCCACCCAAGGGGGCCGAGGGTCCTACGAGCAGTACTTC.

A remark on this clone: Other DNA variants within this sample encode the same CDR3. The V and J genes are TRBV28 and TRBJ1-3, with a weak D call TRBD1 (6 bases). Trimming pared 8 bases from V and 0 bases from J, leaving 8 bases between. This CDR3 has 13 residues. Germline CDR1 reads MDHEN; CDR2 reads SYDVKM. The chain's CDR3 is CASSDSSGNTIYF. The CDR3 coding sequence is TGTGCCAGCTCGGACAGCTCTGGAAACACCATATATTTT.

This chain uses TRBV27 with TRBJ2-2; perhaps TRBD1 as D (5 bases). The CDR3 has 13 residues. CDR1 is MNHEY, CDR2 SMNVEV, per germline (reference sequence). The ends were cut back, 6 bases at V and 5 bases at J, with 10 bases in the middle. This CDR3 reads CASRQTATGELFF. Written as DNA, the CDR3 is TGTGCCAGCAGACAGACAGCGACCGGGGAGCTGTTTTTT.

The V and J genes are TRBV25-1 and TRBJ1-3; D may be TRBD1 (5 bases). V dropped 1 base and J dropped 0 bases, with 13 bases sitting between them. The germline CDR1 and CDR2 sequences are MGHDK and SYGVNS. CDR3 size: 17 residues. CDR3: CASSEFNWGNSGNTIYF. The CDR3 DNA reads as TGTGCCAGCAGTGAATTCAACTGGGGGAACTCTGGAAACACCATATATTTT.

The CDR3 DNA is TGCGCCAGCAGCCCCTCAACGACAGGGGACAAGACCCAGTACTTC. The encoded protein is CASSPSTTGDKTQYF. The V and J genes are TRBV5-1 and TRBJ2-5; the match to TRBD1 covers 8 bases. Germline V gene lookup returns CDR1 SGHRS and CDR2 YFSETQ. J was trimmed by 6 bases and V by 4 bases; bases with no gene match: 11. This CDR3 spans 15 amino acids.

The chain employs TRBV4-2 and TRBJ2-7, with 8 bases fitting TRBD1. This CDR3 is built from 16 residues. V was pared by 3 bases and J by 2 bases, with 9 bases of the junction left unmatched. Per the germline V gene, CDR1 is LGHNA and CDR2 is YNFKEQ. CDR3 DNA: TGTGCCAGCAGCCAGTCCGGGACAGGCAATACCTACGAGCAGTACTTC. Residues: CASSQSGTGNTYEQYF.

The chain links TRBV3-1 (or the pseudogene TRBV3-2) to TRBJ1-1; TRBD1 is a possible D gene (5 bases). The CDR3 extends over 14 amino acids. Germline V CDR1 and CDR2: LGHDT, YNNKEL (reference sequence). V shed 1 base and J shed 6 bases, with 12 bases lying between them. The CDR3 region is CASSQGWGDAEAFF. The CDR3 bases are TGTGCCAGCAGCCAAGGCTGGGGCGACGCTGAAGCTTTCTTT.

V usage is TRBV30 and J usage is TRBJ2-5; 12 nucleotides agree with TRBD2. Per germline, CDR1 GTSNPN and CDR2 SVGIG (reference sequence). V lost 2 bases, J lost 5 bases, and 12 bases stayed unmatched. The CDR3 covers 17 residues. The CDR3 DNA is TGTGCCTGGAGTCCTCCCGGGGCTAGCGGGGGGGCTGAGACCCAGTACTTC. This gives the protein CAWSPPGASGGAETQYF.

The chain is built from TRBV5-4 and TRBJ1-1; D is unresolved. The CDR3 is 13 residues long. With 0 bases removed from V and 2 bases from J, the gap between germline ends came to 5 bases. Germline loops: CDR1 SGHNT, CDR2 YYREEE (reference sequence). The CDR3 nucleotides are TGTGCCAGCAGCTTGGGCGCTAACACTGAAGCTTTCTTT. Residues: CASSLGANTEAFF. Together with reference TRBV5-4 and TRBJ1-1, the CDR3 gives the full variable domain: ETGVTQSPTHLIKTRGQQVTLRCSSQSGHNTVSWYQQALGQGPQFIFQYYREEENGRGNFPPRFSGLQFPNYSSELNVNALELDDSALYLCASSLGANTEAFFGQGTRLTVV.

This chain links TRBV28 with TRBJ2-1; perhaps TRBD1 as D (6 bases). V dropped 3 bases and J dropped 9 bases, with 18 bases sitting between them. The CDR3 sequence is 15 residues long. Germline lookup yields CDR1 MDHEN and CDR2 SYDVKM. This chain's CDR3 is CASSFTGHLGGEQFF. The CDR3 DNA sequence: TGTGCCAGCAGTTTTACAGGACACCTAGGGGGTGAGCAGTTCTTC.

The sample holds one count of this clone. CDR3 in amino acids: CARSSGANEKLFF. For the CDR3, the DNA is TGTGCCCGGTCCTCAGGGGCTAATGAAAAACTGTTTTTT. The chain recombines TRBV30 with TRBJ1-4; possible D gene TRBD1, 6 bases. The CDR3 is 13 amino acids. The germline gives CDR1 GTSNPN, CDR2 SVGIG (reference sequence). V lost 8 bases, J lost 3 bases, and 13 bases lay in between.

The CDR3 loop reads CASRTGQLAYTF. The CDR3 nucleotides read TGTGCCAGTAGGACCGGACAGTTGGCCTACACCTTC. V and J are TRBV19 and TRBJ1-2; D may be TRBD1 (6 bases). The germline V gene encodes CDR1 LNHDA and CDR2 SQIVND (reference sequence). The V end lost 6 bases, the J end lost 10 bases, and 15 bases lay between the germline ends. The CDR3 is made up of 12 amino acids.

V usage is TRBV3-1 (or the pseudogene TRBV3-2) and J usage is TRBJ1-2; tentative D call: TRBD1 (5 bases). The CDR3 loop spans 14 amino acids. CDR1 is LGHDT, CDR2 YNNKEL, per germline (reference sequence). The V end was cut by 5 bases, the J end by 1 base, with 11 bases between. The CDR3 sequence: CASSNRLLNYGYTF. In DNA form, the CDR3 reads TGTGCCAGCAGCAACAGGTTGCTTAACTATGGCTACACCTTC.

This chain uses TRBV5-1 with TRBJ2-1; D not resolved. Looked up from germline, CDR1 is SGHRS and CDR2 is YFSETQ. Trimming left V 0 bases short and J 1 base short, with 11 bases between. The length of the CDR3 is 16 residues. CDR3 region: CASSLDTLDSYNEQFF. CDR3 coding DNA: TGCGCCAGCAGCTTGGATACACTTGATTCCTACAATGAGCAGTTCTTC.

The chain couples TRBV3-1 (or the pseudogene TRBV3-2) to TRBJ2-5; D possibly uses TRBD1 or TRBD2 (5 bases each). The ends were cut back, 0 bases at V and 1 base at J, with 12 bases in the middle. The CDR3 length is 16 residues. Per the germline V gene, CDR1 is LGHDT and CDR2 is YNNKEL (reference sequence). The CDR3 loop reads CASSQDGGGSQETQYF. As DNA, the CDR3 is TGTGCCAGCAGCCAAGATGGGGGTGGGAGCCAAGAGACCCAGTACTTC.

A single count supports this clone. The CDR3, as DNA: TGTGCCAGCAGCTTAGGGGGACAGGGAAACTATGGCTACACCTTC. It yields the protein CASSLGGQGNYGYTF. The chain carries TRBV7-6 and TRBJ1-2; 9 bases match TRBD1. V trimming: 1 base; J trimming: 2 bases; junction bases outside the gene matches: 2. The CDR3 extends over 15 amino acids. Germline values: CDR1 SGHVS, CDR2 FNYEAQ.

The rearrangement uses TRBV7-9 and TRBJ1-5; 9 positions agree with TRBD1. The CDR3 consists of 15 residues. Trimming at V came to 1 base and at J to 3 bases, leaving 1 base not matched to a gene. Germline CDR1 is SEHNR and CDR2 is FQNEAQ (reference sequence). The CDR3 here is CASSLGTGVNQPQHF. As DNA, the CDR3 is TGTGCCAGCAGCTTAGGGACAGGGGTCAATCAGCCCCAGCATTTT.

The rearrangement joins TRBV19 to TRBJ1-2; D might be TRBD1 (5 bases). The CDR3 totals 13 residues. V was trimmed by 6 bases and J by 3 bases, leaving 11 bases between them. Germline V gene sequence: CDR1 LNHDA, CDR2 SQIVND (reference sequence). CDR3 in amino acids: CASSTTAYYGYTF. The DNA of the CDR3 is TGTGCCAGTAGCACGACAGCCTACTATGGCTACACCTTC. The full variable domain, with the rest looked up from reference TRBV19 and TRBJ1-2, is DGGITQSPKYLFRKEGQNVTLSCEQNLNHDAMYWYRQDPGQGLRLIYYSQIVNDFQKGDIAEGYSVSREKKESFPLTVTSAQKNPTAFYLCASSTTAYYGYTFGSGTRLTVV.

The chain recombines TRBV10-2 with TRBJ2-2, with a tentative D call TRBD2 (6 bases). Trimming took off 8 bases at V and 4 bases at J, with 17 bases between the two ends. CDR3 length: 15 amino acids. In germline, CDR1 is WSHSY, CDR2 SAAADI. Here the CDR3 reads CASANGGLFTGELFF. CDR3 sequence (DNA): TGCGCCAGCGCAAACGGGGGACTCTTCACCGGGGAGCTGTTTTTT.

The gene calls are TRBV30 and TRBJ1-2, with TRBD1 as a possible D gene (6 bases). V shed 3 bases and J shed 0 bases, with 17 bases lying between them. This CDR3 is built from 16 residues. Germline-derived CDR1 and CDR2 are GTSNPN and SVGIG (reference sequence). CDR3 sequence (DNA): TGTGCCTGGAGGGGCCCGGGAGGGGACACTAACTATGGCTACACCTTC. Translated: CAWRGPGGDTNYGYTF.

The CDR3, as DNA: TGCGCCAGCAGCTTGAGGTCGGGGTCAAACACAGATACGCAGTATTTT. Translating gives CASSLRSGSNTDTQYF. The chain recombines TRBV5-1 with TRBJ2-3, with D possibly being TRBD2 (5 bases). Germline CDR1 is SGHRS and CDR2 is YFSETQ. Trimming removed 1 base at V and 2 bases at J, with 14 bases between. The CDR3 is 16 residues long.

This chain joins TRBV10-3 and TRBJ1-5; 7 bases are a match to TRBD1. CDR1 is ENHRY, CDR2 SYGVKD, per germline. The CDR3 runs 15 residues. V lost 6 bases and J lost 0; bases outside the gene matches: 5. CDR3 loop: CAIRMGQNSNQPQHF. In DNA form, the CDR3 reads TGTGCCATCAGGATGGGACAGAATAGCAATCAGCCCCAGCATTTT.

This rearrangement joins TRBV3-1 (or the pseudogene TRBV3-2) to TRBJ2-1; 7 positions match TRBD1. CDR3 length: 15 residues. Unmatched junction bases numbered 6, after V lost 7 bases and J lost 0 bases. In germline, CDR1 is LGHDT, CDR2 YNNKEL (reference sequence). DNA of the CDR3: TGTGCCAGCACCCCCAGGGGGAGCTCCTACAATGAGCAGTTCTTC. Residues: CASTPRGSSYNEQFF.